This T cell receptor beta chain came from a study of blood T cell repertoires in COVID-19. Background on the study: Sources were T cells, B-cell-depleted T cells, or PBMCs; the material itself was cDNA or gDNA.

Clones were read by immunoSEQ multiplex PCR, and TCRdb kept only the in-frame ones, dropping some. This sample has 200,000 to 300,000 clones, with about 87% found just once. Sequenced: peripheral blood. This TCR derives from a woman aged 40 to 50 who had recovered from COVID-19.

CDR3 bases: TGTGCCAGCAGCGACGGGGACAGGCGGGAGCAGTACTTC. This encodes CASSDGDRREQYF. The chain joins TRBV7-9 to TRBJ2-7; 8 bases align to TRBD1. With V trimmed by 5 bases and J by 7 bases, 7 bases remained unmatched. The germline gives CDR1 SEHNR, CDR2 FQNEAQ (reference sequence). This CDR3 contains 13 residues.